This T cell receptor beta chain was captured in a study of CD8 T cells in ankylosing spondylitis. Trimming took off 6 bases at V and 5 bases at J, with 19 bases between the two ends. The CDR3 is 15 amino acids. CDR1 is MNHNS and CDR2 is SASEGT in the germline V gene. 5'-RACE, quantitative and with molecular barcodes, yielded the TCR beta libraries. TCRdb recomputed calls from the 5' RACE reads with MiXCR, one row per CDR3 protein. The sample consists of 250,000 or so distinct CDR3 sequences, roughly 18% of them appearing once. Study findings and constraints: One TCR beta motif, made up of 7 or 8 highly homologous variants, appeared characteristic of ankylosing spondylitis blood. Certain motif variants had earlier been reported in reactive arthritis synovial fluid and blood. As for the disease-linked clones, they showed a CD8+ phenotype and occurred at relatively low frequencies in peripheral blood.

This clonotype has just a few counts. The antigen is undetermined. The receptor was derived from a male donor with ankylosing spondylitis or in good health (not recorded which). Sequencing was carried out using blood, either unsorted or a sorted T cell fraction (not recorded which). The V call is TRBV6-1, the J call TRBJ2-5; D may correspond to TRBD1 or TRBD2 (5 bases each). The CDR3 DNA reads as TGTGCCAGCAGCAAAGGCCTAGCAGAGGGGGAGACCCAGTACTTC. It translates to CASSKGLAEGETQYF.